The 22 T cell receptor beta chains presented below share a single source sample, sequenced in a study of blood T cells in healthy people across ages. The use of a sample-barcoded 5' primer and a J-beta primer mix characterized a second PCR of roughly 7 to 12 cycles. Each CDR3 protein is one row after TCRdb ran MiXCR on the 5' RACE reads. This table has about 1.8 million distinct CDR3 sequences, approximately 50% appearing once. Sequencing was performed on blood. The receptors derive from a woman in her thirties or forties in good health.

V is TRBV14 and J is TRBJ1-2; D ambiguous. Germline V lookup: CDR1 SGHDN, CDR2 FVKESK. The CDR3 has 16 residues. Trimming left V 4 bases short and J 7 bases short, with 22 bases between. CDR3 protein: CASSRQHPVLGGGYTF. In DNA, the CDR3 is TGTGCCAGCAGCCGCCAACACCCGGTCCTGGGCGGTGGCTACACCTTC.

This clonotype was observed a handful of times. The chain uses TRBV20-1 and TRBJ2-3, with TRBD2 matching over 7 bases. Germline CDR1 and CDR2: DFQATT and SNEGSKA (reference sequence). The CDR3 loop spans 18 amino acids. V shed 1 base and J 1 base; nucleotides not matched to a gene: 14. The CDR3 loop reads CSARGAHRGGSRTDTQYF. CDR3 nucleotides: TGCAGTGCTAGAGGGGCCCATCGGGGCGGGAGCCGCACAGATACGCAGTATTTT.

The chain links TRBV24-1 to TRBJ2-1; 8 bases agree with TRBD2. The V gene end was trimmed by 1 base and the J gene end by 9 bases; junction bases not matched to a gene: 7. Germline CDR1 reads KGHDR; CDR2 reads SFDVKD. The CDR3 is 15 residues long. Here the CDR3 reads CATSDFRGGRGEQFF. CDR3 coding DNA: TGTGCCACCAGTGATTTCCGGGGGGGCAGGGGTGAGCAGTTCTTC.

The gene calls are TRBV27 and TRBJ2-3; D unclear. V was cut by 0 bases and J by 3 bases, with 10 bases left in between. This CDR3 is built from 15 residues. Germline CDR1 and CDR2: MNHEY and SMNVEV (reference sequence). The CDR3 sequence: CASSLSNKGTDTQYF. The CDR3 DNA sequence: TGTGCCAGCAGTTTATCGAACAAGGGTACAGATACGCAGTATTTT.

This clonotype was seen only a few times. The chain recombines TRBV20-1 with TRBJ2-3; D remains unclear. The CDR3 loop spans 14 amino acids. Germline V gene lookup returns CDR1 DFQATT and CDR2 SNEGSKA (reference sequence). V was pared by 5 bases and J by 1 base, with 13 bases between. The CDR3 region has the DNA TGCAGTGCTGACCCGGCATTTGGCACAGATACGCAGTATTTT. Its translation: CSADPAFGTDTQYF.

This clonotype was recorded once. This chain uses TRBV12-3 or TRBV12-4 with TRBJ2-1, with TRBD2 identical over 9 bases. Trimming cost V 6 bases and J 5 bases; bases outside gene matches: 11. The CDR3 extends over 16 amino acids. The DNA for the CDR3 is TGTGCCAGCAGACTCCTTGCGGGGGGGCCAGACAATGAGCAGTTCTTC. Its protein product is CASRLLAGGPDNEQFF.

The count of this clonotype is one. The chain employs TRBV4-3 and TRBJ2-3; the match to TRBD2 covers 7 bases. The germline V gene encodes CDR1 LGHNA and CDR2 YSLEER. There are 15 residues in the CDR3. With 3 bases clipped from V and 5 bases from J, the junction kept 8 bases outside the gene matches. This chain's CDR3 is CASSHRTSPQDTQYF. In DNA, the CDR3 is TGCGCCAGCAGCCATCGGACTAGTCCGCAAGATACGCAGTATTTT.

This clonotype came up a few times. The chain uses TRBV20-1 and TRBJ2-7; the D gene is possibly TRBD1 (6 bases). CDR1 is DFQATT, CDR2 SNEGSKA, per germline (reference sequence). Trimming left V 4 bases short and J 2 bases short, with 12 bases between. CDR3 length: 13 residues. CDR3 region: CSATYRDTYEQYF. CDR3 in DNA: TGCAGTGCTACCTACCGGGACACCTACGAGCAGTACTTC.

The chain couples TRBV24-1 to TRBJ2-1, with TRBD2 identical over 10 bases. Germline-derived CDR1 and CDR2 are KGHDR and SFDVKD. V lost 3 bases, J lost 9 bases, and 10 bases stayed unmatched. The CDR3 is 16 amino acids. CDR3 loop: CATSDPQRGGLSEQFF. As DNA, the CDR3 is TGTGCCACCAGTGATCCACAGCGGGGGGGCCTCAGTGAGCAGTTCTTC.

The J gene is TRBJ2-5, the V gene TRBV20-1; 8 bases are shared with TRBD1. Losses at the gene ends were 1 base for V and 3 bases for J; bases not matched to a gene: 7. The CDR3 loop spans 15 amino acids. Germline CDR1 and CDR2: DFQATT and SNEGSKA (reference sequence). The CDR3 is CSARVPDRDEETQYF. Here the CDR3 DNA reads TGCAGTGCTAGAGTCCCGGACAGGGATGAAGAGACCCAGTACTTC.

This sequence joins TRBV20-1 and TRBJ1-5; D perhaps matches TRBD1 (6 bases). CDR1 and CDR2 (germline): DFQATT, SNEGSKA (reference sequence). V was trimmed by 3 bases and J by 0 bases, leaving 15 bases between them. There are 16 residues in the CDR3. CDR3 amino acids: CSASTGTTYSNQPQHF. The CDR3 DNA sequence: TGCAGTGCTAGTACAGGGACGACCTATAGCAATCAGCCCCAGCATTTT.

The V and J genes are TRBV6-6 and TRBJ2-5; TRBD2 agrees at 8 bases. CDR1 and CDR2 (germline): MNHNY, SVGAGI (reference sequence). V trimming: 2 bases; J trimming: 6 bases; junction bases outside the gene matches: 8. The CDR3 consists of 15 residues. The CDR3 DNA reads as TGTGCCAGCAGTTACGGAACGGGGGGGCTTCAGACCCAGTACTTC. As protein: CASSYGTGGLQTQYF.

In this sample, this clonotype turned up a few times. The chain links TRBV7-2 to TRBJ2-1, with 10 bases identical to TRBD2. The CDR3 sequence is 15 residues long. Looked up from germline, CDR1 is SGHTA and CDR2 is FQGNSA. J gave up 3 bases and V 4 bases, and 3 bases lay outside the gene matches. The CDR3 DNA sequence: TGTGCCAGCAGCTACAGCGGGGGGGACTACAATGAGCAGTTCTTC. Translation: CASSYSGGDYNEQFF.

The genes are TRBV7-9 and TRBJ1-1, with 7 bases lining up with TRBD1. The CDR3 extends over 16 amino acids. With 1 base clipped from V and 1 base from J, the junction kept 6 bases outside the gene matches. The germline gives CDR1 SEHNR, CDR2 FQNEAQ (reference sequence). The CDR3 is CASSLDRQGSNTEAFF. Here the CDR3 DNA reads TGTGCCAGCAGCTTAGACAGACAGGGTTCGAACACTGAAGCTTTCTTT.

V and J are TRBV9 and TRBJ1-6; a weak D match, TRBD1 (6 bases). V dropped 0 bases and J dropped 7 bases, with 14 bases sitting between them. This CDR3 region has 16 residues. The germline V gene has CDR1 SGDLS and CDR2 YYNGEE. CDR3 protein: CASSVAQWGQNSPLHF. CDR3 nucleotide sequence: TGTGCCAGCAGCGTAGCTCAATGGGGGCAGAATTCACCCCTCCACTTT.

The chain employs TRBV7-2 and TRBJ1-2; 10 bases agree with TRBD1. Germline-derived CDR1 and CDR2 are SGHTA and FQGNSA. Trimming removed 4 bases from V and 8 bases from J; junction bases left unmatched: 7. The CDR3 loop spans 14 amino acids. CDR3 loop: CASSSRTGGAGYTF. The CDR3 DNA reads TGTGCCAGCAGCTCCCGGACAGGGGGGGCGGGCTACACCTTC.

This rearrangement joins TRBV28 to TRBJ2-6; D not resolved. Trimming removed 4 bases from V and 3 bases from J, with 13 bases in between. CDR1 is MDHEN and CDR2 is SYDVKM in the germline V gene. This CDR3 has 16 amino acids. The CDR3 sequence: CASSSYMGFGANVLTF. CDR3 nucleotides: TGTGCCAGCAGTTCCTATATGGGGTTTGGGGCCAACGTCCTGACTTTC.

The chain couples TRBV20-1 to TRBJ1-1; 8 nucleotides align to TRBD1. CDR1 is DFQATT, CDR2 SNEGSKA, per germline (reference sequence). Trimming took 0 bases from V and 5 from J; bases not matched to a gene: 8. CDR3 length: 15 amino acids. CDR3 loop: CSARDRQGLFTEAFF. The CDR3 nucleotides are TGCAGTGCTAGAGATAGACAGGGGTTGTTTACTGAAGCTTTCTTT.

The DNA for the CDR3 is TGTGCCAGCAGCTTAGAGGGGGGAATCGATGGCTACACCTTC. Its protein is CASSLEGGIDGYTF. V is TRBV7-9 and J is TRBJ1-2, with D tentatively TRBD1 (6 bases). Germline V lookup: CDR1 SEHNR, CDR2 FQNEAQ (reference sequence). The CDR3 loop spans 14 amino acids. The V gene lost 1 base and the J gene lost 6 bases, with 12 bases spanning the gap.

The sample holds a few counts of this clonotype. The chain employs TRBV29-1 and TRBJ2-4; 9 nucleotides align to TRBD1. V dropped 4 bases and J dropped 5; count of bases not matched to a gene: 6. CDR1 is SQVTM, CDR2 ANQGSEA, per germline. The CDR3 extends over 14 amino acids. The CDR3 DNA reads TGCAGCGTTGGGACAGGGGTCCCCCAAAACATTCAGTACTTC. Translation: CSVGTGVPQNIQYF.

This sequence joins TRBV7-2 and TRBJ2-5, with D maybe TRBD2 (6 bases). Germline CDR1 and CDR2: SGHTA and FQGNSA. CDR3 length: 14 amino acids. V lost 5 bases and J 5 bases, leaving 15 bases between the germline ends. The CDR3 sequence: CASSPRASVETQYF. CDR3 coding DNA: TGTGCCAGCAGCCCGAGGGCTAGCGTGGAGACCCAGTACTTC.

This chain connects TRBV6-1 to TRBJ2-7; D tentatively reads TRBD1 or TRBD2 (5 bases each). V was clipped by 2 bases and J by 10 bases, with 15 bases between them. The CDR3 is 13 residues long. In germline, CDR1 is MNHNS, CDR2 SASEGT. The DNA for the CDR3 is TGTGCCAGCAGTGAAATACGGACTGGGGACCAGTACTTC. It yields the protein CASSEIRTGDQYF.